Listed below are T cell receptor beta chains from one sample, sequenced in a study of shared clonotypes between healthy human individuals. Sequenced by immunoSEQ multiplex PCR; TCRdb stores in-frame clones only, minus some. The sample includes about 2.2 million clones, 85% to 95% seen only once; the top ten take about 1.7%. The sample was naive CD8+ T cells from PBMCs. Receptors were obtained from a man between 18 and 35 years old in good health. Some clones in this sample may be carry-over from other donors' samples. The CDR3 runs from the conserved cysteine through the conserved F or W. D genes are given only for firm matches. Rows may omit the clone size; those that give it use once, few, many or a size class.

CASSFRTSLSEQYF	TGTGCCAGCAGCTTCCGAACCTCCCTAAGCGAGCAGTACTTC	NA	TRBV7-2	TRBJ2-7	NA
CAISESPQAYSTDTQYF	TGTGCCATCAGTGAGTCTCCACAGGCTTATAGCACAGATACGCAGTATTTT	NA	TRBV10-3	TRBJ2-3	NA
CASSTRTSGRGSYNEQFF	TGTGCCAGCAGCACCCGGACTAGCGGGAGGGGCTCCTACAATGAGCAGTTCTTC	NA	TRBV9	TRBJ2-1	TRBD2
CASSFRDRPYEQYF	TGTGCCAGCAGTTTTCGGGACAGACCCTACGAGCAGTACTTC	NA	TRBV27	TRBJ2-7	TRBD1
CASSPAGGYYEQYF	TGTGCCAGCAGCCCCGCAGGGGGGTATTACGAGCAGTACTTC	NA	TRBV28	TRBJ2-7	NA
CASSEERWGGRALYEQYF	TGTGCCAGCAGTGAGGAACGTTGGGGCGGGAGGGCCCTCTACGAGCAGTACTTC	NA	TRBV6-1	TRBJ2-7	TRBD2
CASSPLAGYNEQFF	TGTGCCAGCAGCCCACTAGCGGGATACAATGAGCAGTTCTTC	NA	TRBV9	TRBJ2-1	TRBD2
CASSAWRFGRETQYF	TGTGCCAGCAGCGCCTGGCGGTTCGGGCGGGAGACCCAGTACTTC	NA	TRBV5-5	TRBJ2-5	NA
CASSPLPLGVEGYTF	TGTGCCAGCAGCCCCCTCCCATTAGGGGTGGAAGGCTACACCTTC	NA	TRBV27	TRBJ1-2	NA
CARSLEGGSGRGYEQYF	TGTGCCAGAAGCTTGGAAGGAGGTAGCGGGAGGGGATACGAGCAGTACTTC	NA	TRBV5-3	TRBJ2-7	TRBD2
CASSRGTGRNTEAFF	TGCGCCAGCAGCCGGGGGACAGGGAGGAACACTGAAGCTTTCTTT	NA	TRBV4-1	TRBJ1-1	TRBD1
CASRLADSSGANVLTF	TGTGCCAGCAGGCTGGCCGACAGCTCTGGGGCCAACGTCCTGACTTTC	NA	TRBV28	TRBJ2-6	NA
CASSAVLGADSYEQYF	TGTGCCAGCAGTGCCGTGCTCGGGGCGGACTCCTACGAGCAGTACTTC	NA	TRBV28	TRBJ2-7	NA
CASSEFNNPLNEQFF	TGTGCCAGCAGCGAGTTTAACAACCCCCTCAATGAGCAGTTCTTC	once	TRBV9	TRBJ2-1	NA
CASSPTLSEPQHF	TGTGCCAGCAGCCCTACTCTTTCGGAGCCCCAGCATTTT	once	TRBV5-5	TRBJ1-5	NA
CASSPRDSNSPLHF	TGTGCCAGCAGTCCACGGGACAGCAATTCACCCCTCCACTTT	NA	TRBV7-9	TRBJ1-6	TRBD1
CASSQDRGNYGYTF	TGCGCCAGCAGCCAAGATCGGGGTAACTATGGCTACACCTTC	NA	TRBV4-1	TRBJ1-2	NA
CASSLFKGNTEAFF	TGTGCCAGCAGTTTATTCAAGGGGAACACTGAAGCTTTCTTT	NA	TRBV28	TRBJ1-1	NA
CASSHGAEAFF	TGTGCCAGCAGCCACGGGGCTGAAGCTTTCTTT	NA	TRBV7-8	TRBJ1-1	NA
CASSLSGTGRNTEAFF	TGTGCCAGCAGCTTATCCGGGACAGGGAGGAACACTGAAGCTTTCTTT	NA	TRBV7-3	TRBJ1-1	TRBD1
CSANSDRDGYGYTF	TGCAGCGCTAATTCTGACAGGGACGGCTATGGCTACACCTTC	NA	TRBV29-1	TRBJ1-2	TRBD1
CASSTREVGYEQYF	TGTGCCAGTAGTACACGGGAGGTTGGGTACGAGCAGTACTTC	NA	TRBV19	TRBJ2-7	TRBD2
CASSMASLPTYGYTF	TGTGCCAGTAGTATGGCCAGCCTTCCCACCTATGGCTACACCTTC	NA	TRBV19	TRBJ1-2	NA
CASSFRTVQSGELFF	TGTGCCAGCAGCTTTAGAACGGTACAGTCGGGGGAGCTGTTTTTT	NA	TRBV13	TRBJ2-2	NA